This note documents a single T cell receptor (beta chain) sequence. The antigen remains unidentified. Via MiXCR, TCRdb re-called the reads, giving one row per CDR3 protein. The profile covers hundreds of thousands of distinct CDR3 sequences, with approximately 32% appearing a single time and roughly 12% taken by the ten largest. These data come from a study of T cell repertoires in cytomegalovirus infection. V lost 5 bases and J lost 0, with 17 bases in between. This CDR3 is 17 amino acids long. In germline, CDR1 is SGHVS, CDR2 FNYEAQ. The chain is built from TRBV7-6 and TRBJ1-3; perhaps TRBD1 as D (5 bases). This sequence was found in a human donor in good health (CMV status not recorded). Some clones in this sample may be carry-over from other donors' samples. The input for sequencing was cultured CD8+ T cells from PBMCs, taken from culture after CMV antigen stimulation. The CDR3 here is CASSREGAPFSGNTIYF. Here the CDR3 DNA reads TGTGCCAGCAGCCGGGAAGGGGCCCCTTTCTCTGGAAACACCATATATTTT.